Here is one T cell receptor (beta chain) with its context. This sample is part of a study of blood T cell repertoires in COVID-19. In the study overall: Researchers got acute and convalescent COVID-19 samples from the United States, Italy and Spain.

The CDR3 runs to 18 residues. The V and J ends lost 4 bases and 13 bases respectively, with 29 bases between them. The germline V gene has CDR1 MNHNS and CDR2 SASEGT. Sequencing was performed with immunoSEQ multiplex PCR; in TCRdb, only in-frame clones are kept and a portion is missing. This table has 100,000 or so clones, about 89% appearing once. The V gene is TRBV6-1, the J gene TRBJ1-6, with D perhaps matching TRBD1 (5 bases). What was sequenced was peripheral blood. The sequence was collected from a human donor with acute or convalescent COVID-19. The donor label of this sample is uncertain. CDR3 sequence (DNA): TGTGCCAGCAGTGCTATGCATTCAGGGTTACCTAACTATAATCCCCTCCACTTT. This translates into CASSAMHSGLPNYNPLHF.